This T cell receptor (beta chain) was sequenced for a study of blood T cell repertoires in COVID-19. At the level of the study: Both acute and convalescent COVID-19 samples were obtained from the United States, Italy and Spain. T cells, B-cell-depleted T cells, or PBMCs provided the cDNA or gDNA that served as material.

J was trimmed by 0 bases and V by 2 bases; bases with no gene match: 6. Germline V CDR1 and CDR2: MGHRA, YSYEKL. CDR3 length: 18 amino acids. As handled by the study authors: Amplification with reference gene primers provided the estimates of nucleated cell counts. Here immunoSEQ multiplex PCR was the method, and the copy in TCRdb shows in-frame clones only, minus some. From that table come the V and J calls and clone size; the DNA was used to work out D and trimming. The data show approximately 100,000 clones, with approximately 88% seen just once and approximately 5.1% held by the top ten. Sequenced input: peripheral blood. The chain links TRBV4-1 to TRBJ2-1; 11 bases map to TRBD2. The TCR comes from a human donor in a cohort sampled during active COVID-19. CDR3 coding DNA: TGCGCCAGCAGCCAACCCGGTAGCGGGAGGGCCTCCTACAATGAGCAGTTCTTC. This translates into CASSQPGSGRASYNEQFF.